The source of this TCR beta chain is a study of T cell responses to AZD1222 COVID-19 vaccine. Findings of the study overall: Recipients of two AZD1222 doses showed rising Spike-specific TCR breadth and depth. Most donors were white British, females outnumbered males, and clonal diversity was possibly underestimated.

As to this clone: Its matching antigen is unknown.

The protocol was immunoSEQ multiplex PCR, while the TCRdb copy is restricted to in-frame clones and leaves out a portion. In the table there are about 120,000 clones, 92% of which are singletons. Germline V gene data show CDR1 as LNHDA and CDR2 as SQIVND (reference sequence). The CDR3 runs to 15 residues. V trimming: 3 bases; J trimming: 5 bases; junction bases outside the gene matches: 3. This TCR came from an adult in good health. V usage is TRBV19 and J usage is TRBJ2-1, with 11 bases matching TRBD2. Sequencing was performed on peripheral blood, taken on day 0 of AZD1222 vaccination. The CDR3 spells CASSISGRDNNEQFF. CDR3 DNA sequence: TGTGCCAGTAGTATTAGCGGGAGGGACAACAATGAGCAGTTCTTC.